This passage covers 10 T cell receptor beta chains from one sample sequenced in a study of immune heterogeneity within non-small cell lung tumors. The authors amplified TCR beta CDR3 by multiplex PCR with 32 V and 13 J primers. Each CDR3 protein gets one entry after TCRdb re-called the multiplex PCR reads with MiXCR. The repertoire holds about 15,000 distinct CDR3 sequences, with 25% to 35% as singletons. Template input was genomic DNA from bulk tumor (about 600 ng per sample). Several biopsies were collected from each primary tumor during surgery. They were spaced as far apart as possible within the tumor mass. Curative surgery was performed on patients who had untreated, newly diagnosed non-small cell lung cancer. The sample was lung tumor tissue. The receptors originated from a man aged 40-50 years with non-small cell lung cancer.

The rearrangement joins TRBV4-2 to TRBJ2-3; 10 bases align to TRBD2. CDR3 length equals 17 residues. The junction had 12 bases not matched to a gene; V was cut back by 1 base and J by 8 bases. Germline assignment: CDR1 LGHNA and CDR2 YNFKEQ. This chain's CDR3 is CASSQASSGGSGVTQYF. CDR3 sequence (DNA): TGTGCCAGCAGCCAAGCATCTAGCGGGGGTTCCGGGGTTACGCAGTATTTT.

To note about this clonotype: With a much larger clone just one base away, this may be a read error. The chain recombines TRBV12-3 or TRBV12-4 with TRBJ2-5, with D possibly TRBD2 on 6 matching bases. Trimming removed 6 bases at V and 3 bases at J, with 11 bases between. The CDR3 length is 13 residues. The CDR3 region has the DNA TGTGCCAGCAGCCCGGGCGGGAAAGAGACCCAGTACTTC. It codes for CASSPGGKETQYF.

The chain has TRBV7-9 and TRBJ2-1, with TRBD2 matching 8 bases. V was clipped by 5 bases and J by 9 bases; unmatched bases: 15. CDR3 size: 16 residues. The germline V gene has CDR1 SEHNR and CDR2 FQNEAQ (reference sequence). The CDR3 here is CASSLRSSGNNGEQFF. The DNA for the CDR3 is TGTGCCAGCAGCCTCAGGAGTAGCGGGAATAATGGTGAGCAGTTCTTC.

The rearrangement links TRBV7-2 to TRBJ2-5; D possibly corresponds to TRBD1 (5 bases). Germline V gives CDR1 SGHTA, CDR2 FQGNSA. V was shortened by 3 bases and J by 5 bases, with 10 bases between the two germline ends. The CDR3 extends over 13 amino acids. The CDR3: CASSFGYRETQYF. The CDR3 DNA reads TGTGCCAGCAGCTTCGGGTACAGGGAGACCCAGTACTTC.

Many counts were recorded for this clonotype. The chain combines TRBV3-1 with TRBJ2-7; 8 nucleotides match TRBD2. The V gene end was trimmed by 1 base and the J gene end by 6 bases; junction bases not matched to a gene: 8. There are 15 residues in the CDR3. Germline lookup yields CDR1 LGHDT and CDR2 YNNKEL (reference sequence). CDR3 nucleotides: TGTGCCAGCAGCCAAGTTGTGGGTAGCGGGACCGAGCAGTACTTC. Its translation is CASSQVVGSGTEQYF.

The rearrangement uses TRBV5-8 and TRBJ2-1; 16 bases match TRBD2. Unmatched junction bases numbered 7, after V lost 0 bases and J lost 7 bases. Germline CDR1 and CDR2: SGHTS and YDEGEE. The CDR3 consists of 18 residues. As DNA, the CDR3 is TGTGCCAGCAGCTTGGTGGGACTAGCGGGAGGGCCCGGGAATGAGCAGTTCTTC. Translating gives CASSLVGLAGGPGNEQFF.

As to this clonotype: The junction differs from germline at one of its ends, possibly a read error. This chain's CDR3 is CACSPEGGSPLHF. The CDR3 bases are TGTGCCTGCAGCCCGGAGGGGGGATCACCCCTCCACTTT. The chain couples TRBV7-3 to TRBJ1-6, with TRBD1 as a possible D gene (6 bases). The CDR3 spans 13 residues. In germline, CDR1 is SGHTA, CDR2 FQGTGA.

This chain connects TRBV18 to TRBJ2-7, with a weak D call TRBD2 (6 bases). The germline V gene encodes CDR1 KGHSH and CDR2 LQKENI. CDR3 length: 14 amino acids. Trimming shortened V by 10 bases and J by 1 base, and 17 bases separated the two germline ends. The CDR3 DNA reads as TGTGCCAACTCGCGCTCCGGGACTTCCTACGAGCAGTACTTC. Its translation: CANSRSGTSYEQYF.

This clonotype occurred many times. V gene TRBV30 combines with J gene TRBJ2-1; 9 positions match TRBD1. The V gene's germline CDR1 is GTSNPN and CDR2 SVGIG (reference sequence). CDR3 length: 14 amino acids. V gave up 0 bases and J gave up 6 bases; unmatched junction bases: 3. The CDR3 nucleotides are TGTGCCTGGAGTGTGGTGACAGGGGGCAATGAGCAGTTCTTC. It yields the protein CAWSVVTGGNEQFF.

This clonotype has at least ten counts. The J gene is TRBJ2-7, the V gene TRBV20-1, with TRBD2 as a possible D gene (5 bases). Looked up from germline, CDR1 is DFQATT and CDR2 is SNEGSKA (reference sequence). CDR3 length: 14 residues. The V gene lost 5 bases and the J gene lost 1 base, with 15 bases spanning the gap. For the CDR3, the DNA is TGCAGTGCTTGGAAAGGGAGCGGATCCTACGAGCAGTACTTC. Residues: CSAWKGSGSYEQYF.